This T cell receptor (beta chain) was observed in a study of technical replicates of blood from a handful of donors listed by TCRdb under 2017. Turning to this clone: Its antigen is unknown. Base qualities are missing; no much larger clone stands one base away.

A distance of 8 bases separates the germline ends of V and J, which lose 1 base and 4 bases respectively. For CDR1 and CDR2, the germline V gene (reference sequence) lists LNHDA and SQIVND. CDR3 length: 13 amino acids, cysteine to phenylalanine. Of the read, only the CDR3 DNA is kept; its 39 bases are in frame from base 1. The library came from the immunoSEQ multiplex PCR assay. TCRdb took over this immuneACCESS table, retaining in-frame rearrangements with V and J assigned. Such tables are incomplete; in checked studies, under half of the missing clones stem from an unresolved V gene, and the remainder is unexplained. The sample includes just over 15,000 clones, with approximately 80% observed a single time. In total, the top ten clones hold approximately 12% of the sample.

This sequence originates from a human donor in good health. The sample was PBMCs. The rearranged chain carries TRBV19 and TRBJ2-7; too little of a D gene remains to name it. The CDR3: CASSIAGFYEQYF. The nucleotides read TGTGCCAGTAGTATAGCGGGTTTTTACGAGCAGTACTTC.